This T cell receptor beta chain was sequenced in a study of molecular identifiers for immune sequencing clone quantification (dated by TCRdb to 2016 to 2018). For the study in its entirety: For a replicate experiment, RNA from around 20,000 or 100,000 naive CD8 T cells was divided into five aliquots, of which four were sequenced. The study was a methods study using CD8 T cells to benchmark molecular-identifier clustering-based TCR repertoire sequencing (MIDCIRS) and TCR RNA copy counting. Paper-wide results and their limitations: Modeling indicated around 2.7 TCR RNA copies recovered per cell, compared with 7.5 to 10 by digital PCR, which implies a capture efficiency of about 31%. A single cell's worth of spiked-in Jurkat TCR RNA was reported detectable even among one million naive CD8 T cells. Identical TCR molecules sharing a barcode could cause highly expanded clone sizes to be underestimated. When barcode sub-clustering was omitted, TCR diversity was inflated by chimeric consensus sequences, with chimeras reaching as high as 47%. In CMV-specific effector cells, over 99% of molecules were held by clones above 20 RNA copies, whereas under 1% of molecules were held by such clones in naive cells. The naive libraries included spiked-in Jurkat TCR RNA (fewer than eleven copies' worth), and this RNA is not part of the donor repertoire.

Libraries of naive CD8 T cells were built from anywhere between roughly 19,000 and 1,000,000 sorted cells, with 10%, 30% or 50% of the purified RNA used. Naive CD8 T cells were FACS-sorted as CD8+CD4-CCR7+CD45RA+ on a BD FACSAria II into RLT Plus buffer. Detection sensitivity was tested by spiking Jurkat RNA equal to about 10 TCR copies' worth into samples containing about 19,000-1,000,000 naive CD8 T cells. Enrichment of CD8 T cells was performed with RosetteSep CD8+ T Cell Enrichment Cocktail and Ficoll-Paque, after which ACK red cell lysis was carried out. As concerns this clonotype: Its target antigen remains unknown. A much more abundant neighbour one base away suggests this may be a read error.

Library prep was done by PCR. Sequencing instrument: NextSeq 500. Bulk TCR libraries were generated as previously described, with the TCR primers listed in Table S5 used. The Qiagen AllPrep DNA/RNA kit was used to purify total RNA. Before any analysis, reads coming from multiple sequencing runs of the same library were combined into one pool. Per the source publication's procedure: Reads were retained only if the reads had an exact TCR constant sequence, and the retained reads were trimmed to 150 nt and grouped according to their 12-nt molecular barcodes. Reads inside each barcode group were sub-clustered using a 15% Levenshtein threshold, and a quality-weighted consensus sequence was constructed for each RNA molecule. Non-functional sequences were filtered out, along with any lower-count sequence sitting one edit away from another sequence. Based on fitting two negative binomial distributions, any barcode sub-cluster with under 20% of the maximum read count was discarded. TCRdb passed the public sequencing reads through fastp at Q25 and MiXCR, retaining productive beta sequences. Here each entry gathers all rows of one CDR3 protein and keeps the most common genes and DNA. Here the V and J calls rest on TCRdb's processing, not on the authors' analysis. This sample holds about half a million distinct CDR3 sequences; roughly 25% were observed only once. Jointly, the top ten make up approximately 0.76% of the sample.

The sequencing sample was made of naive CD8+ T cells from blood, with Jurkat cell RNA spiked in. This specimen's cell subset or site label, interpreted: FACS-sorted CD8+CD4-CCR7+CD45RA+ naive T cells. The sequence came from a human donor in good health. Some libraries in this study had Jurkat cell RNA spiked in.

The CDR3 loop reads CGVETPYRANTQYF. The nucleotide sequence is TGCGGCGTTGAAACCCCCTACAGGGCCAATACGCAGTATTTT. The receptor chain draws on TRBV29-1 and TRBJ2-3; TRBD1 could be the D gene, as 6 bases match. The CDR3 spans 14 residues, from the cysteine through the phenylalanine. This entry keeps only the CDR3 DNA: 42 bases, framed from base 1. CDR1 SQVTM and CDR2 ANQGSEA were looked up in the germline V gene.